Below are 27 T cell receptor beta chains sequenced from a single sample in a study of human T cells and chemical hapten exposure. TCRdb used MiXCR to reprocess the RACE reads, holding one entry per CDR3 protein. The sample contains about 400,000 distinct CDR3 sequences, roughly 6% of which appear only once. Time point defined: patch test 2, 6 weeks after DPC sensitization. Sample treatment: therapeutic diphenylcyclopropenone sensitization with weekly scalp DPC. The material was whole blood, obtained in connection with sensitization to the hapten diphenylcyclopropenone (DPC). These receptors came from a woman aged 18-29 years with alopecia areata. Some clones in this sample may be carry-over from other donors' samples.

Many counts were recorded for this clonotype. This could be a read error, since a much larger clone is one nucleotide away. The chain recombines TRBV29-1 with TRBJ1-1; unclear D gene. V shed 3 bases and J shed 1 base, with 3 bases lying between them. The V gene's germline CDR1 is SQVTM and CDR2 ANQGSEA. This CDR3 comprises 11 residues. The CDR3 DNA sequence: TGCAGCGTTGACAGGAACACTGAAGCTTTCTTT. Its protein product is CSVDRNTEAFF.

This rearrangement joins TRBV6-5 to TRBJ1-5; D is perhaps TRBD1 (6 bases). Germline loops: CDR1 MNHEY, CDR2 SVGAGI. The length of the CDR3 is 15 residues. The V end lost 5 bases, the J end lost 6 bases, and 17 bases lay between the germline ends. This CDR3 is CASSRNREVFQPQHF. The CDR3 coding sequence is TGTGCCAGCAGTAGGAACAGGGAAGTTTTTCAGCCCCAGCATTTT.

This clonotype turned up a few times. The rearrangement joins TRBV12-3 or TRBV12-4 to TRBJ2-7; 8 nucleotides agree with TRBD1. This CDR3 has 16 amino acids. J lost 5 bases, V lost 5 bases, and 14 bases had no gene match. In nucleotides, the CDR3 is TGTGCCAGCAGTCGACCCATACACAGGGGGAGTAACGAGCAGTACTTC. It translates to CASSRPIHRGSNEQYF.

This clonotype was counted ten times or more. This chain's CDR3 is CSAPKTGDPYEQYF. CDR3 bases: TGCAGTGCCCCAAAGACAGGGGACCCATACGAGCAGTACTTC. The rearrangement joins TRBV20-1 to TRBJ2-7; TRBD1 matches 8 bases. Germline CDR1 DFQATT, CDR2 SNEGSKA (reference sequence). Losses at the gene ends were 6 bases for V and 4 bases for J; bases not matched to a gene: 11. This CDR3 has 14 residues.

At least ten counts were recorded for this clonotype. The chain combines TRBV20-1 with TRBJ2-3; TRBD2 agrees at 10 bases. The CDR3 is 15 residues long. Germline V gives CDR1 DFQATT, CDR2 SNEGSKA (reference sequence). With V trimmed by 0 bases and J by 5 bases, 5 bases remained unmatched. The CDR3 spells CSAREASGGIDTQYF. In DNA, the CDR3 is TGCAGTGCTAGAGAAGCTAGCGGGGGAATAGATACGCAGTATTTT.

This clonotype was counted at least ten times. The V call is TRBV6-2 or TRBV6-3, the J call TRBJ1-1; no clear D gene. Trimming took 5 bases from V and 1 from J, leaving 8 bases between them. This CDR3 is built from 13 residues. The V gene's germline CDR1 is MNHEY and CDR2 SVGEGT. CDR3 bases: TGTGCCAGCAGTCGCAGCCCGAACACTGAAGCTTTCTTT. This sequence encodes CASSRSPNTEAFF.

There are many counts of this clonotype. The chain's CDR3 is CAISDRGRTQNSPLHF. CDR3 bases: TGTGCCATCAGTGACAGGGGGAGGACCCAGAATTCACCCCTCCACTTT. The rearrangement uses TRBV10-3 and TRBJ1-6, with 7 bases fitting TRBD1. The trim removed 3 bases at V and 7 bases at J, leaving 9 bases unmatched. Germline loops: CDR1 ENHRY, CDR2 SYGVKD. The CDR3 has 16 amino acids.

In its sample, this clonotype was seen a few times. The V and J genes are TRBV4-2 and TRBJ2-5, with a possible D match to TRBD2 (5 bases). Germline CDR1 LGHNA, CDR2 YNFKEQ. Between the trimmed V and J ends, which lost 1 base and 1 base, there was a span of 10 bases. The CDR3 extends over 15 amino acids. The CDR3 nucleotides read TGTGCCAGCAGCCAAGGACGGGGTCTCCAAGAGACCCAGTACTTC. Its protein is CASSQGRGLQETQYF.

This chain uses TRBV3-1 with TRBJ2-1; D possibly corresponds to TRBD1 (7 bases). Germline CDR1 is LGHDT and CDR2 is YNNKEL (reference sequence). The V and J ends lost 0 bases and 12 bases respectively, with 18 bases between them. The CDR3 runs to 15 residues. The CDR3 DNA sequence: TGTGCCAGCAGCCAAGATCCCAGGGGGGCCACCCGGCAGTTCTTC. It is translated as CASSQDPRGATRQFF.

In its sample, this clonotype was seen many times. CDR3 amino acids: CASSTTGLAIPGELFF. The CDR3 DNA reads as TGTGCCAGCAGCACGACCGGACTAGCTATCCCCGGGGAGCTGTTTTTT. The chain links TRBV5-4 to TRBJ2-2; 8 bases are a match to TRBD2. The CDR3 has 16 residues. Germline loops: CDR1 SGHNT, CDR2 YYREEE (reference sequence). V trimming: 4 bases; J trimming: 6 bases; junction bases outside the gene matches: 11. The full variable domain, its missing parts supplied by reference TRBV5-4 and TRBJ2-2, is ETGVTQSPTHLIKTRGQQVTLRCSSQSGHNTVSWYQQALGQGPQFIFQYYREEENGRGNFPPRFSGLQFPNYSSELNVNALELDDSALYLCASSTTGLAIPGELFFGEGSRLTVL.

This chain uses TRBV10-3 with TRBJ2-7; D is uncertain. Trimming removed 3 bases from V and 2 bases from J, with 11 bases in between. CDR1 and CDR2 from the germline V gene are ENHRY and SYGVKD. The CDR3 runs to 14 residues. In DNA, the CDR3 is TGTGCCATCAGTGACGGTGGGATTACCTACGAGCAGTACTTC. This translates into CAISDGGITYEQYF.

This clonotype has just a few counts. The chain uses TRBV3-1 and TRBJ2-7; D might be TRBD2 (5 bases). The length of the CDR3 is 13 residues. The germline V gene has CDR1 LGHDT and CDR2 YNNKEL (reference sequence). The V gene lost 2 bases and the J gene lost 6 bases, with 11 bases spanning the gap. The CDR3 nucleotides read TGTGCCAGCAGCCAACAAGGCCGGGGCGAGCAGTACTTC. This gives the protein CASSQQGRGEQYF.

There are a few counts of this clonotype. At one end, the junction sequence differs from germline, possibly due to a read error. The chain uses TRBV15 and TRBJ1-6; possibly TRBD1 for D (5 bases). The CDR3 contains 14 residues. The germline gives CDR1 LNHNV, CDR2 YYDKDF (reference sequence). The CDR3 region has the DNA TGTGCCACCAGCAGAGGGGGCGGTAATCCACCCCTCCACTTT. The encoded protein is CATSRGGGNPPLHF. The whole variable domain, remainder taken from reference TRBV15 and TRBJ1-6, is DAMVIQNPRYQVTQFGKPVTLSCSQTLNHNVMYWYQQKSSQAPKLLFHYYDKDFNNEADTPDNFQSRRPNTSFCFLDIRSPGLGDTAMYLCATSRGGGNPPLHFGNGTRLTVT.

This clonotype was seen at least ten times. The chain has TRBV6-2 or TRBV6-3 and TRBJ2-5; D ambiguous. The ends were cut back, 4 bases at V and 6 bases at J, with 9 bases in the middle. The CDR3 sequence is 12 residues long. The germline V gene has CDR1 MNHEY and CDR2 SVGEGT. The CDR3 protein is CASSSSDKTQYF. The DNA of the CDR3 is TGTGCCAGCAGTTCCTCTGATAAGACCCAGTACTTC.

The J gene is TRBJ2-7, the V gene TRBV6-2 or TRBV6-3, with TRBD1 as a possible D gene (5 bases). The CDR3 consists of 13 residues. Germline V gene lookup returns CDR1 MNHEY and CDR2 SVGEGT. The ends were cut back, 6 bases at V and 12 bases at J, with 21 bases in the middle. CDR3 region: CASRTTVGQAGYF. CDR3 nucleotides: TGTGCCAGCAGAACTACCGTTGGACAAGCCGGGTACTTC.

This clonotype has at least ten counts. In DNA form, the CDR3 reads TGTGCCAGCCACCGCGCCCTGAACACTGAAGCTTTCTTT. This codes for CASHRALNTEAFF. The chain uses TRBV12-3 or TRBV12-4 and TRBJ1-1; D gene unclear. Between the trimmed V and J ends, which lost 8 bases and 0 bases, there was a span of 10 bases. The CDR3 has 13 amino acids.

The chain links TRBV12-3 or TRBV12-4 to TRBJ2-2; D is perhaps TRBD1 (5 bases). The V and J ends lost 7 bases and 7 bases respectively, with 19 bases between them. This CDR3 spans 15 amino acids. DNA of the CDR3: TGTGCCAGCATCGAAAGGGGCCCATGGGGCGGGGAGCTGTTTTTT. Translated, it gives CASIERGPWGGELFF.

This chain links TRBV3-1 with TRBJ2-7; no clear D gene. Germline assignment: CDR1 LGHDT and CDR2 YNNKEL (reference sequence). V lost 1 base, J lost 12 bases, and 22 bases lay in between. This CDR3 contains 15 residues. DNA of the CDR3: TGTGCCAGCAGCCAAGGCCCCTCTATTTTCCCGCTTTTGTACTTC. The encoded protein is CASSQGPSIFPLLYF.

This clonotype was counted a few times. This chain joins TRBV20-1 and TRBJ2-3, with D possibly called TRBD1 or TRBD2 (6 bases each). V gave up 0 bases and J gave up 3 bases, with 16 bases separating them. This CDR3 has 16 amino acids. Germline-derived CDR1 and CDR2 are DFQATT and SNEGSKA (reference sequence). The chain's CDR3 is CSARDSGASFTDTQYF. The CDR3, as DNA: TGCAGTGCTAGAGATTCGGGGGCTAGTTTTACAGATACGCAGTATTTT.

This clonotype has ten or more counts. J is TRBJ2-5 and V is TRBV12-3 or TRBV12-4, with D unclear. This CDR3 has 15 residues. V was clipped by 3 bases and J by 1 base, with 12 bases between them. Here the CDR3 reads CASSFVAAVQETQYF. CDR3 coding DNA: TGTGCCAGCAGTTTCGTGGCAGCAGTCCAAGAGACCCAGTACTTC.

This clonotype was counted at least ten times. V gene TRBV28 combines with J gene TRBJ2-5; no firm D call. V was pared by 5 bases and J by 7 bases, with 8 bases between. Per the germline V gene, CDR1 is MDHEN and CDR2 is SYDVKM. The CDR3 is made up of 11 amino acids. The DNA of the CDR3 is TGTGCCAGCAGTATTGCTCGGACCCAGTACTTC. Translation: CASSIARTQYF. The entire variable domain, with the rest obtained from reference TRBV28 and TRBJ2-5, is as follows: DVKVTQSSRYLVKRTGEKVFLECVQDMDHENMFWYRQDPGLGLRLIYFSYDVKMKEKGDIPEGYSVSREKKERFSLILESASTNQTSMYLCASSIARTQYFGPGTRLLVL.

As for this clonotype: A read error may explain this, as a much larger clone is one base away. The genes are TRBV18 and TRBJ2-7; D not certain. Germline V gene data show CDR1 as KGHSH and CDR2 as LQKENI. This CDR3 contains 13 residues. V lost 0 bases to trimming and J lost 4 bases, with 7 bases between them. In nucleotides, the CDR3 is TGTGCCAGCTCACCACCGAAAGGTTACGAGCAGTACTTC. Translating it yields CASSPPKGYEQYF.

In nucleotides, the CDR3 is TGTGCCAGCAGTCCCCTGGGGGGGTATAGCAATCAGCCCCAGCATTTT. Protein product: CASSPLGGYSNQPQHF. This chain connects TRBV6-2 or TRBV6-3 to TRBJ1-5, with D possibly matching TRBD1 (5 bases). This CDR3 contains 16 residues. The ends were cut back, 5 bases at V and 0 bases at J, with 14 bases in the middle. The V gene's germline CDR1 is MNHEY and CDR2 SVGEGT.

This clonotype was picked up many times. This chain connects TRBV15 to TRBJ1-6, with TRBD1 matching 10 bases. The germline gives CDR1 LNHNV, CDR2 YYDKDF (reference sequence). This CDR3 has 14 amino acids. The junction had 5 bases not matched to a gene; V was cut back by 2 bases and J by 13 bases. CDR3 residues: CATSRPGQGFPLHF. Written as DNA, the CDR3 is TGTGCCACCAGCAGACCGGGACAGGGGTTTCCCCTCCACTTT.

This clonotype was counted ten times or more. This chain joins TRBV12-3 or TRBV12-4 and TRBJ2-2; 7 bases line up with TRBD1. Germline trimming cut 5 bases from V and 3 bases from J; bases unmatched to any gene: 6. The CDR3 runs to 15 residues. CDR3 loop: CASSPDRVDTGELFF. CDR3 DNA sequence: TGTGCCAGCAGTCCAGACAGGGTAGACACCGGGGAGCTGTTTTTT.

This clonotype was seen more than once but under ten times. A read error may account for a junction end that differs from germline. Here the CDR3 DNA reads TGTGCCAGCAGCTCCACAACTAGCGGGGGGGCCTATGAGCAGTACTTC. Translated, it gives CASSSTTSGGAYEQYF. V and J are TRBV7-9 and TRBJ2-7; 13 bases are shared with TRBD2. The CDR3 totals 16 residues. From germline, CDR1 is SEHNR and CDR2 FQNEAQ (reference sequence).

This clonotype was recorded many times. The V call is TRBV7-8, the J call TRBJ1-3; D possibly corresponds to TRBD1 (6 bases). The V and J ends lost 3 bases and 0 bases respectively, with 12 bases between them. This CDR3 has 16 residues. Germline-derived CDR1 and CDR2 are SGHVS and FQNEAQ. This CDR3 is CASSFRIQGSGNTIYF. The DNA of the CDR3 is TGTGCCAGCAGCTTTCGGATACAGGGCTCTGGAAACACCATATATTTT. Filled out from reference TRBV7-8 and TRBJ1-3, the complete variable domain reads GAGVSQSPRYKVAKRGQDVALRCDPISGHVSLFWYQQALGQGPEFLTYFQNEAQLDKSGLPSDRFFAERPEGSVSTLKIQRTQQEDSAVYLCASSFRIQGSGNTIYFGEGSWLTVV.